Below, one T cell receptor beta chain is given with its context. The antigen is undetermined. The CDR3 totals 13 residues. V gave up 1 base and J gave up 5 bases, with 6 bases separating them. The germline CDR1 and CDR2 sequences are MDHEN and SYDVKM. TCRdb keeps only in-frame clones here, not all; method: immunoSEQ multiplex PCR. The top ten hold around 1.4% of the sample, which has 75,000 or so clones, more than 70% seen once. These data belong to a study of lymphopenia after photon versus proton radiotherapy. Findings and limits, study-wide: Survival link was tested only in deceased patients; proton benefit remains a possibility. Post-nadir diversity loss with photons came from oligoclonal expansion, particularly CD8+ Temra cells.

The rearrangement joins TRBV28 to TRBJ1-5, with D uncertain. The TCR sequence derives from a man between 60 and 70 years old with pancreatic cancer. The material sequenced was peripheral blood, taken from a patient treated with proton-based radiotherapy. CDR3 sequence reads: CASSLSSYQPQHF. DNA of the CDR3: TGTGCCAGCAGTTTATCCTCTTATCAGCCCCAGCATTTT.